The next 26 T cell receptor beta chains were all read from a single sample in a study of cytomegalovirus exposure and HLA in healthy donors. Vbeta (60) and Jbeta (13) primers were used in the PCR. Profiling relied on immunoSEQ multiplex PCR, and the TCRdb table lists in-frame clones only, not all of them. In the table there are 200,000 or so clones, over 70% of which are singletons. What was sequenced was PBMCs. The receptors here all came from a woman between 18 and 30 years old in good health and CMV-seropositive.

V is TRBV27 and J is TRBJ2-2; the D gene is possibly TRBD1 (6 bases). This CDR3 comprises 14 residues. Trimming removed 10 bases from V and 0 bases from J, with 12 bases in between. Germline CDR1 and CDR2: MNHEY and SMNVEV (reference sequence). CDR3 coding DNA: TGTGCCACCTCCTGGACAGCGAACACCGGGGAGCTGTTTTTT. This translates into CATSWTANTGELFF.

This clone was recorded only once. The rearrangement links TRBV6-1 to TRBJ1-3; D possibly corresponds to TRBD1 (5 bases). CDR1 and CDR2 (germline): MNHNS, SASEGT. V lost 4 bases and J 4 bases, leaving 17 bases between the germline ends. There are 16 residues in the CDR3. CDR3 protein: CASSASGIGSGNTIYF. As DNA, the CDR3 is TGTGCCAGCAGTGCGTCAGGGATCGGATCAGGAAACACCATATATTTT.

The CDR3 DNA follows: TGTGCCAGCTCAGGATCGACAGGGAATAATCAGCCCCAGCATTTT. Amino acid sequence: CASSGSTGNNQPQHF. The chain uses TRBV18 and TRBJ1-5; TRBD1 matches at 7 bases. This CDR3 comprises 15 residues. Germline CDR1 KGHSH, CDR2 LQKENI. The J segment lost 4 bases and the V segment lost 5 bases, leaving 8 bases of the junction unmatched.

The chain combines TRBV7-2 with TRBJ2-2; 7 nucleotides match TRBD1. The CDR3 extends over 15 amino acids. The germline V gene has CDR1 SGHTA and CDR2 FQGNSA. The trim removed 5 bases at V and 4 bases at J, leaving 7 bases unmatched. For the CDR3, the DNA is TGTGCCAGCAGCACTCAGGGGGTGCGCACCGGGGAGCTGTTTTTT. Amino acid sequence: CASSTQGVRTGELFF.

This clone was detected only a few times. CDR3 in amino acids: CASSLSGTYNEQFF. The DNA for the CDR3 is TGTGCCAGCAGCTTATCGGGTACCTACAATGAGCAGTTCTTC. The chain couples TRBV11-3 to TRBJ2-1, with no clear D. With 2 bases removed from V and 2 bases from J, the gap between germline ends came to 7 bases. CDR1 SGHNT and CDR2 YENEEA come from the germline V gene. The CDR3 spans 14 residues.

The rearrangement links TRBV7-9 to TRBJ2-2, with D maybe TRBD1 (5 bases). This CDR3 spans 14 amino acids. CDR1 is SEHNR and CDR2 is FQNEAQ in the germline V gene (reference sequence). V dropped 8 bases and J dropped 2 bases, with 12 bases sitting between them. The CDR3: CASQQDPNTGELFF. CDR3 sequence (DNA): TGTGCCAGCCAACAGGACCCAAACACCGGGGAGCTGTTTTTT.

The chain combines TRBV4-1 with TRBJ1-3; 7 nucleotides agree with TRBD1. The CDR3 is 17 residues long. CDR1 MGHRA and CDR2 YSYEKL come from the germline V gene. J lost 0 bases, V lost 5 bases, and 10 bases had no gene match. The CDR3 sequence: CASSRGRVSDSGNTIYF. CDR3 DNA sequence: TGCGCCAGCAGCAGGGGGCGAGTCTCTGACTCTGGAAACACCATATATTTT.

This rearrangement joins TRBV6-5 to TRBJ1-6, with D perhaps TRBD1 (6 bases). In germline, CDR1 is MNHEY, CDR2 SVGAGI. The CDR3 contains 15 residues. The ends were cut back, 4 bases at V and 7 bases at J, with 14 bases in the middle. The CDR3 nucleotides are TGTGCCAGCAGTTCGGCGGGGGGGGCGAATTCACCCCTCCACTTT. Translation: CASSSAGGANSPLHF.

The chain couples TRBV7-9 to TRBJ1-2; D perhaps matches TRBD1 (5 bases). Germline lookup yields CDR1 SEHNR and CDR2 FQNEAQ (reference sequence). This CDR3 comprises 15 residues. Trimming cost V 5 bases and J 2 bases, with 15 bases left between them. CDR3 DNA: TGTGCCAGCAGCCCACTGCGGACAAGCAACTATGGCTACACCTTC. Protein sequence: CASSPLRTSNYGYTF.

Only a few counts were recorded for this clone. This chain joins TRBV14 and TRBJ1-1, with 11 positions matching TRBD1. Germline loops: CDR1 SGHDN, CDR2 FVKESK. The CDR3 sequence is 16 residues long. V trimming: 1 base; J trimming: 5 bases; junction bases outside the gene matches: 6. The CDR3 protein is CASSQAGQGDGTEAFF. The CDR3 nucleotides are TGTGCCAGCAGCCAAGCGGGACAGGGGGATGGAACTGAAGCTTTCTTT.

Of note for this clone: This specimen includes other DNA sequences encoding the same CDR3. V usage is TRBV4-2 and J usage is TRBJ2-3; 10 bases map to TRBD2. The germline CDR1 and CDR2 sequences are LGHNA and YNFKEQ. The CDR3 consists of 16 residues. J was trimmed by 3 bases and V by 3 bases; bases with no gene match: 6. The CDR3, as DNA: TGTGCCAGCAGCCAGGTAGCGGGGGGCGGGACAGATACGCAGTATTTT. Residues: CASSQVAGGGTDTQYF.

The chain has TRBV11-2 and TRBJ2-7, with TRBD2 matching over 8 bases. Unmatched junction bases numbered 4, after V lost 6 bases and J lost 3 bases. CDR1 SGHAT and CDR2 FQNNGV come from the germline V gene. CDR3 length: 13 amino acids. This chain's CDR3 is CASRLAEYYEQYF. The CDR3 DNA reads as TGTGCCAGCAGACTAGCGGAGTACTACGAGCAGTACTTC.

The chain uses TRBV7-3 and TRBJ2-5, with TRBD1 as a possible D gene (6 bases). Trimming removed 4 bases at V and 2 bases at J, with 11 bases between. CDR3 length: 14 amino acids. CDR1 SGHTA and CDR2 FQGTGA come from the germline V gene. The CDR3 reads CASSSSGAQETQYF. CDR3 bases: TGTGCCAGCAGCTCTTCAGGGGCGCAAGAGACCCAGTACTTC.

This chain uses TRBV4-2 with TRBJ1-4; D is uncertain. Per germline, CDR1 LGHNA and CDR2 YNFKEQ. The CDR3 covers 15 residues. Trimming stripped 5 bases from V and 8 bases from J, with 18 bases between. In DNA form, the CDR3 reads TGTGCCAGCAGCGGGCATGGAGGGTTGGAAGAAAAACTGTTTTTT. Protein sequence: CASSGHGGLEEKLFF.

The rearrangement links TRBV25-1 to TRBJ2-6; D gene ambiguous. This CDR3 spans 13 amino acids. V lost 6 bases, J lost 3 bases, and 6 bases lay in between. Germline V gene sequence: CDR1 MGHDK, CDR2 SYGVNS. The CDR3 bases are TGTGCCAGCAGGTCAGGTGGGGCCAACGTCCTGACTTTC. The encoded protein is CASRSGGANVLTF.

This clone was counted a few times. This chain links TRBV4-3 with TRBJ2-4; 10 positions match TRBD2. This CDR3 is built from 17 residues. Germline CDR1 reads LGHNA; CDR2 reads YSLEER. J was trimmed by 7 bases and V by 4 bases; bases with no gene match: 13. CDR3 sequence reads: CASSPSGGSQWWNIQYF. The DNA for the CDR3 is TGCGCCAGCAGCCCTAGCGGGGGATCTCAATGGTGGAACATTCAGTACTTC.

This chain joins TRBV6-1 and TRBJ1-1; no clear D. The CDR3 length is 12 residues. Germline loops: CDR1 MNHNS, CDR2 SASEGT. The V end was cut by 7 bases, the J end by 8 bases, with 14 bases between. CDR3 amino acids: CASIFNPGEAFF. CDR3 nucleotide sequence: TGTGCCAGCATTTTCAATCCGGGGGAAGCTTTCTTT.

The V gene is TRBV7-9, the J gene TRBJ1-5; D possibly corresponds to TRBD1 (6 bases). V lost 1 base to trimming and J lost 4 bases, with 11 bases between them. There are 15 residues in the CDR3. From germline, CDR1 is SEHNR and CDR2 FQNEAQ (reference sequence). The CDR3 coding sequence is TGTGCCAGCAGCTTAGAAGGGGGAACAAATCAGCCCCAGCATTTT. Amino acids: CASSLEGGTNQPQHF.

The V call is TRBV15, the J call TRBJ1-4; the match to TRBD1 covers 9 bases. Germline lookup yields CDR1 LNHNV and CDR2 YYDKDF (reference sequence). The CDR3 sequence is 14 residues long. J gave up 8 bases and V 4 bases, and 5 bases lay outside the gene matches. The CDR3 bases are TGTGCCACCAGCACGGGACAGGGAGGGGAAAAACTGTTTTTT. This codes for CATSTGQGGEKLFF.

The chain is built from TRBV9 and TRBJ1-6, with D unresolved. This CDR3 is 15 amino acids long. The V end was cut by 0 bases, the J end by 8 bases, with 12 bases between. CDR1 is SGDLS and CDR2 is YYNGEE in the germline V gene. The CDR3 here is CASSVGPLGDSPLHF. Written as DNA, the CDR3 is TGTGCCAGCAGCGTAGGACCACTCGGGGATTCACCCCTCCACTTT.

The chain employs TRBV5-1 and TRBJ2-5; 10 bases match TRBD1. After removal of 3 bases from V and 0 bases from J, the junction contained 2 bases not matched to a gene. The CDR3 totals 15 residues. CDR1 is SGHRS and CDR2 is YFSETQ in the germline V gene. The CDR3 nucleotides are TGCGCCAGCAGCTACGGGACAGGGGACCAAGAGACCCAGTACTTC. Encoded protein: CASSYGTGDQETQYF.

The gene calls are TRBV7-6 and TRBJ1-2; D ambiguous. Germline loops: CDR1 SGHVS, CDR2 FNYEAQ. V was trimmed by 4 bases and J by 7 bases, leaving 7 bases between them. The CDR3 is 11 amino acids. CDR3 DNA: TGTGCCAGCAGCTCGGGAGCTGGCTACACCTTC. Amino acid sequence: CASSSGAGYTF.

V is TRBV6-5 and J is TRBJ1-6; D possibly corresponds to TRBD1 (5 bases). Germline V gene lookup returns CDR1 MNHEY and CDR2 SVGAGI. Trimming shortened V by 0 bases and J by 10 bases, and 16 bases separated the two germline ends. This CDR3 is built from 16 residues. The CDR3 here is CASSYSWVGTSSPLHF. CDR3 DNA sequence: TGTGCCAGCAGTTACTCTTGGGTGGGGACTTCATCACCCCTCCACTTT.

This clone was detected once. The chain employs TRBV7-9 and TRBJ1-1, with 7 bases fitting TRBD1. From germline, CDR1 is SEHNR and CDR2 FQNEAQ (reference sequence). This CDR3 contains 16 residues. The ends lost 5 bases at V and 0 bases at J; junction bases unmatched: 9. CDR3 DNA: TGTGCCAGCAGCACGACAGGGTTCGGCATGAACACTGAAGCTTTCTTT. Protein: CASSTTGFGMNTEAFF.

This chain uses TRBV19 with TRBJ1-5, with a tentative D call TRBD1 (5 bases). There are 11 residues in the CDR3. V shed 11 bases and J shed 11 bases, with 16 bases lying between them. Per the germline V gene, CDR1 is LNHDA and CDR2 is SQIVND (reference sequence). CDR3 sequence (DNA): TGTGCCTCCGGGGGGGGTAGGGCCCAGCATTTT. Its protein product is CASGGGRAQHF. Variable domain in full (rest from reference TRBV19 and TRBJ1-5): DGGITQSPKYLFRKEGQNVTLSCEQNLNHDAMYWYRQDPGQGLRLIYYSQIVNDFQKGDIAEGYSVSREKKESFPLTVTSAQKNPTAFYLCASGGGRAQHFGDGTRLSIL.

This clone was detected a few times. This chain uses TRBV19 with TRBJ2-7; no clear D. The CDR3 is 14 residues long. From germline, CDR1 is LNHDA and CDR2 SQIVND (reference sequence). V was trimmed by 2 bases and J by 2 bases, leaving 10 bases between them. CDR3 sequence: CASSINPRTYEQYF. CDR3 nucleotides: TGTGCCAGTAGTATAAACCCGAGGACCTACGAGCAGTACTTC. The entire variable domain, with the rest obtained from reference TRBV19 and TRBJ2-7, is as follows: DGGITQSPKYLFRKEGQNVTLSCEQNLNHDAMYWYRQDPGQGLRLIYYSQIVNDFQKGDIAEGYSVSREKKESFPLTVTSAQKNPTAFYLCASSINPRTYEQYFGPGTRLTVT.